Listed here are 27 T cell receptor beta chains from one sample, sequenced in a study of identical twins. TCRdb reanalysed the 5' RACE reads using MiXCR and keeps one entry per CDR3 protein. Counted here are approximately 890,000 distinct CDR3 sequences, 9% to 15% occurring once; the ten biggest clones make up around 1.6%. The sample was also reused in another study, on yellow fever vaccine responses in identical twins.

Sequencing was carried out using PBMCs. Receptor source: a woman younger than 30 in good health.

This rearrangement joins TRBV28 to TRBJ1-5; no firm D call. Germline V gene data show CDR1 as MDHEN and CDR2 as SYDVKM. V was pared by 2 bases and J by 4 bases, with 12 bases between. The CDR3 loop spans 15 amino acids. The CDR3, as DNA: TGTGCCAGCAGTTTAGTTCTCACAGTAAATCAGCCCCAGCATTTT. Translation gives CASSLVLTVNQPQHF.

The sample holds a few counts of this clonotype. The chain recombines TRBV10-3 with TRBJ2-2; D tentatively reads TRBD1 or TRBD2 (5 bases each). V gave up 0 bases and J gave up 7 bases, with 24 bases separating them. Germline values: CDR1 ENHRY, CDR2 SYGVKD. This CDR3 region has 19 residues. CDR3: CAISESLGTGPSGFGELFF. The DNA of the CDR3 is TGTGCCATCAGTGAGTCCTTGGGGACCGGACCCTCGGGGTTCGGGGAGCTGTTTTTT.

Points on this clonotype: Because it lacks the conserved phenylalanine or tryptophan at the end, this CDR3 is likely a read error. The limits of the CDR3 on the DNA are not certain, so only TCRdb's listed CDR3 is given. The V and J genes are TRBV18 and TRBJ2-7; whether TRBD2, the table's D call, matches the DNA was not checked. In germline, CDR1 is KGHSH, CDR2 LQKENI. The CDR3 comprises 13 residues, both ends counted. CDR3 residues: CASSPHLTVTPVI.

The chain joins TRBV6-2 or TRBV6-3 to TRBJ2-3; TRBD1 matches 9 bases. The CDR3 is made up of 16 amino acids. Trimming removed 8 bases from V and 2 bases from J; junction bases left unmatched: 11. The germline V gene encodes CDR1 MNHEY and CDR2 SVGEGT. CDR3 sequence (DNA): TGTGCCAGCGGGGACCCCGGGACAGGGCTCACAGATACGCAGTATTTT. Encoded protein: CASGDPGTGLTDTQYF.

This clonotype showed up just a few times. The chain is built from TRBV20-1 and TRBJ1-5; TRBD1 matches at 7 bases. Germline V CDR1 and CDR2: DFQATT, SNEGSKA (reference sequence). J was trimmed by 6 bases and V by 3 bases; bases with no gene match: 5. The CDR3 covers 13 residues. The CDR3 coding sequence is TGCAGTGCTAGGACAGGGATCGGTCAGCCCCAGCATTTT. Amino acid sequence: CSARTGIGQPQHF.

This clonotype was seen more than once but under ten times. The chain uses TRBV20-1 and TRBJ2-5; 7 bases map to TRBD1. CDR1 DFQATT and CDR2 SNEGSKA come from the germline V gene (reference sequence). The CDR3 covers 17 residues. V dropped 1 base and J dropped 5; count of bases not matched to a gene: 16. In DNA form, the CDR3 reads TGCAGTGCTAGAGTCGTGGCAGGGGGTCGCTCTGTGGAGACCCAGTACTTC. It translates to CSARVVAGGRSVETQYF.

This clonotype was recorded many times. The chain is built from TRBV24-1 and TRBJ1-2, with 7 bases that match TRBD1. The V segment lost 5 bases and the J segment 3 bases; nucleotides outside the gene matches: 5. The CDR3 extends over 14 amino acids. Germline lookup yields CDR1 KGHDR and CDR2 SFDVKD. In DNA, the CDR3 is TGTGCCACCAGTGCCGCGACAGGGTACTATGGCTACACCTTC. It yields the protein CATSAATGYYGYTF.

V is TRBV27 and J is TRBJ2-2, with 12 nucleotides matching TRBD1. V dropped 6 bases and J dropped 7; count of bases not matched to a gene: 15. Germline CDR1 is MNHEY and CDR2 is SMNVEV (reference sequence). This CDR3 is built from 18 residues. The CDR3 nucleotides read TGTGCCAGCAGCCCTAGAGGCCCGGGACAGGGGGCGGTCGGGGAGCTGTTTTTT. This encodes CASSPRGPGQGAVGELFF.

The table lists this clonotype with a few counts. This rearrangement joins TRBV11-2 to TRBJ2-5, with D possibly TRBD1 on 6 matching bases. CDR3 length: 16 residues. Germline V gene lookup returns CDR1 SGHAT and CDR2 FQNNGV. Trimming cost V 2 bases and J 5 bases, with 18 bases left between them. The CDR3 loop is CASSLNDRLRGETQYF. CDR3 sequence (DNA): TGTGCCAGCAGCTTAAACGACAGGCTAAGGGGTGAGACCCAGTACTTC.

V and J are TRBV5-1 and TRBJ1-2; unclear D gene. Trimming cost V 5 bases and J 0 bases, with 11 bases left between them. Per germline, CDR1 SGHRS and CDR2 YFSETQ. The CDR3 spans 14 residues. CDR3 region: CASSSSRSNYGYTF. In DNA, the CDR3 is TGCGCCAGCAGTTCGTCGCGTTCTAACTATGGCTACACCTTC.

This clonotype has only a few counts. The chain couples TRBV7-9 to TRBJ2-2; 7 bases are a match to TRBD1. Germline loops: CDR1 SEHNR, CDR2 FQNEAQ (reference sequence). V lost 5 bases to trimming and J lost 0 bases; unmatched junction nucleotides: 6. The length of the CDR3 is 16 residues. The DNA of the CDR3 is TGTGCCAGCAGCCGCTGGCAGGGGGCGAACACCGGGGAGCTGTTTTTT. Translation gives CASSRWQGANTGELFF.

This clonotype occurred a few times. This chain connects TRBV25-1 to TRBJ1-5; 8 bases agree with TRBD1. The CDR3 loop spans 15 amino acids. The germline CDR1 and CDR2 sequences are MGHDK and SYGVNS. With V trimmed by 0 bases and J by 9 bases, 7 bases remained unmatched. The CDR3 region is CASSEYQGARWPQHF. The CDR3 DNA follows: TGTGCCAGCAGTGAATATCAGGGGGCCCGGTGGCCCCAGCATTTT. Drawing the rest from reference TRBV25-1 and TRBJ1-5, the complete variable domain is EADIYQTPRYLVIGTGKKITLECSQTMGHDKMYWYQQDPGMELHLIHYSYGVNSTEKGDLSSESTVSRIRTEHFPLTLESARPSHTSQYLCASSEYQGARWPQHFGDGTRLSIL.

A few counts support this clonotype. The rearrangement uses TRBV3-1 and TRBJ2-7; weak D call: TRBD1 (5 bases). The CDR3 extends over 15 amino acids. The germline V gene encodes CDR1 LGHDT and CDR2 YNNKEL (reference sequence). The ends were cut back, 0 bases at V and 2 bases at J, with 11 bases in the middle. CDR3 amino acids: CASSQEVYRTYEQYF. The CDR3 bases are TGTGCCAGCAGCCAAGAGGTCTACAGGACCTACGAGCAGTACTTC.

This clonotype was seen only a few times. The CDR3 DNA follows: TGTGCCAGCAGCAAGGACCTGGGGCGCGAGCAGTACGTC. This codes for CASSKDLGREQYV. J is TRBJ2-7 and V is TRBV5-5; the D gene is possibly TRBD1 (5 bases). With 4 bases removed from V and 6 bases from J, the gap between germline ends came to 14 bases. Looked up from germline, CDR1 is SGHKS and CDR2 is YYEKEE (reference sequence). This CDR3 is 13 amino acids long.

This clonotype was seen only a few times. This chain connects TRBV29-1 to TRBJ1-1; possibly TRBD1 for D (5 bases). V was shortened by 4 bases and J by 11 bases, with 14 bases between the two germline ends. This CDR3 is built from 11 residues. The germline gives CDR1 SQVTM, CDR2 ANQGSEA. CDR3 sequence reads: CSVGGDPGAFF. CDR3 DNA sequence: TGCAGCGTTGGGGGGGACCCTGGGGCTTTCTTT.

This clonotype was found a few times. The chain recombines TRBV7-9 with TRBJ2-2; D call uncertain. The CDR3 extends over 15 amino acids. The germline V gene encodes CDR1 SEHNR and CDR2 FQNEAQ (reference sequence). Trimming cost V 1 base and J 4 bases, with 10 bases left between them. CDR3 protein: CASSLDEAGTGELFF. CDR3 bases: TGTGCCAGCAGCTTAGACGAGGCCGGCACCGGGGAGCTGTTTTTT.

The gene calls are TRBV29-1 and TRBJ2-1; 12 nucleotides match TRBD2. Germline V gene lookup returns CDR1 SQVTM and CDR2 ANQGSEA. The CDR3 contains 15 residues. J lost 7 bases, V lost 2 bases, and 6 bases had no gene match. The DNA of the CDR3 is TGCAGCGTTGAATCCCTAGCGGGAGGGCCGAATGAGCAGTTCTTC. Encoded protein: CSVESLAGGPNEQFF.

This clonotype occurred a few times. This chain uses TRBV6-1 with TRBJ1-1, with 8 bases aligning to TRBD1. Germline lookup yields CDR1 MNHNS and CDR2 SASEGT. The CDR3 extends over 17 amino acids. V shed 6 bases and J 0 bases; nucleotides not matched to a gene: 12. The CDR3 spells CASRQGQGRDLNTEAFF. CDR3 nucleotide sequence: TGTGCCAGCAGGCAAGGACAGGGAAGGGACCTGAACACTGAAGCTTTCTTT.

This clonotype has at least ten counts. The rearrangement links TRBV12-3 or TRBV12-4 to TRBJ2-3, with TRBD2 matching over 7 bases. Trimming removed 4 bases from V and 2 bases from J; junction bases left unmatched: 3. The CDR3 spans 14 residues. The CDR3 nucleotides read TGTGCCAGCAGTTGGGACTATTACACAGATACGCAGTATTTT. Protein product: CASSWDYYTDTQYF.

The table lists this clonotype with a few counts. The CDR3 loop reads CASSIRTGTYEQYF. The CDR3 DNA sequence: TGTGCCAGTAGTATAAGGACAGGGACGTACGAGCAGTACTTC. This chain connects TRBV19 to TRBJ2-7, with 8 bases fitting TRBD1. The CDR3 is 14 residues long. Germline CDR1 LNHDA, CDR2 SQIVND (reference sequence). The junction had 4 bases not matched to a gene; V was cut back by 2 bases and J by 4 bases.

This chain connects TRBV4-1 to TRBJ2-5, with D hard to call. The CDR3 is made up of 16 amino acids. From germline, CDR1 is MGHRA and CDR2 YSYEKL. V gave up 1 base and J gave up 2 bases, with 14 bases separating them. The CDR3 coding sequence is TGCGCCAGCAGCCAAGTCCCGATAGGTAGGCAAGAGACCCAGTACTTC. Amino acid sequence: CASSQVPIGRQETQYF.

This clonotype has a handful of counts. The chain carries TRBV7-9 and TRBJ2-5; 9 bases line up with TRBD1. V dropped 6 bases and J dropped 5; count of bases not matched to a gene: 10. CDR3 length: 15 residues. Germline V gives CDR1 SEHNR, CDR2 FQNEAQ (reference sequence). CDR3 sequence reads: CASRDAGTGSETQYF. For the CDR3, the DNA is TGTGCCAGCAGGGATGCCGGGACAGGGAGTGAGACCCAGTACTTC.

CDR3 coding DNA: TGTGCCACCAGCAGAGATAGGCGGGACAGGGATAATCAGCCCCAGCATTTT. It specifies CATSRDRRDRDNQPQHF. V and J are TRBV15 and TRBJ1-5; TRBD1 matches at 9 bases. The CDR3 contains 17 residues. The V gene's germline CDR1 is LNHNV and CDR2 YYDKDF (reference sequence). V trimming: 0 bases; J trimming: 4 bases; junction bases outside the gene matches: 7. The full variable domain, in which reference TRBV15 and TRBJ1-5 provide the parts outside the CDR3, is DAMVIQNPRYQVTQFGKPVTLSCSQTLNHNVMYWYQQKSSQAPKLLFHYYDKDFNNEADTPDNFQSRRPNTSFCFLDIRSPGLGDTAMYLCATSRDRRDRDNQPQHFGDGTRLSIL.

This clonotype was seen more than once but under ten times. The chain combines TRBV11-2 with TRBJ2-2, with 15 bases matching TRBD2. Germline trimming cut 5 bases from V and 3 bases from J; bases unmatched to any gene: 4. This CDR3 region has 17 residues. Germline loops: CDR1 SGHAT, CDR2 FQNNGV. In nucleotides, the CDR3 is TGTGCCAGCAGCGTAGGACTAGCGGGAGGGTACACCGGGGAGCTGTTTTTT. Translated, it gives CASSVGLAGGYTGELFF.

The chain couples TRBV6-6 to TRBJ1-1, with a tentative D call TRBD1 (5 bases). Deletions cut 6 bases from V and 7 bases from J, with 15 bases between. The CDR3 loop spans 13 amino acids. The germline CDR1 and CDR2 sequences are MNHNY and SVGAGI (reference sequence). Here the CDR3 DNA reads TGTGCCAGCAGGCACTACCCCCAGGGTGAAGCTTTCTTT. It is translated as CASRHYPQGEAFF.

The chain recombines TRBV20-1 with TRBJ2-3; 7 bases are shared with TRBD2. From germline, CDR1 is DFQATT and CDR2 SNEGSKA (reference sequence). The trim removed 6 bases at V and 3 bases at J, leaving 12 bases unmatched. This CDR3 contains 15 residues. The DNA for the CDR3 is TGCAGTGCCCCGCGGGGCGGGGGTGCTACAGATACGCAGTATTTT. It codes for CSAPRGGGATDTQYF.

This sequence joins TRBV4-1 and TRBJ2-7, with 7 bases that match TRBD1. Losses at the gene ends were 2 bases for V and 3 bases for J; bases not matched to a gene: 7. The CDR3 covers 15 residues. CDR1 is MGHRA, CDR2 YSYEKL, per germline. Here the CDR3 DNA reads TGCGCCAGCAGCCAATCTCAGGGGGACGTCTACGAGCAGTACTTC. Its translation: CASSQSQGDVYEQYF.